A selection of T cell receptor beta chains follows, all from one sample in a study of T cell repertoires in cytomegalovirus infection. TCRdb re-analysed the reads in MiXCR, keeping a single row per CDR3 protein. The sample shows tens of thousands of distinct CDR3 sequences, around 20% of them seen only once. These receptors have no identified antigens. Sequencing was performed on PBMCs, sequenced either directly or after in vitro stimulation (not recorded which). These receptors were obtained from a human donor in good health (CMV status not recorded). Some clones in this sample may be carry-over from other donors' samples. The conserved cysteine and the conserved F or W are not part of the CDR3 here.

>TRBV6-5|TRBJ2-1
ASSPDRRYNEQF
>TRBV9|TRBJ1-1
ASSVGFSLNTEAF
>TRBV28|TRBJ1-4
ASSIIDRYNEKLF
>TRBV7-8|TRBJ2-7
ASSSLAGAYEQY
>TRBV7-9|TRBJ2-5
ASSVAGGGETQY
>TRBV7-2|TRBJ2-5
ASSLGAGAAKTQY
>TRBV7-9|TRBJ2-2
ASSNAGNTGELF
>TRBV19|TRBJ1-1
ASSIRVNTEAF
>TRBV15|TRBJ2-3
ATSREAGGGPYTDTQY
>TRBV11-2|TRBJ2-1
ASSLVISGGGREQF
>TRBV5-1|TRBJ2-1
ASSTTRGGDEQF
>TRBV2|TRBJ2-1
ASSEGGNEQF
>TRBV4-3|TRBJ2-7
ASSPSVSDQYEQY
>TRBV20-1|TRBJ2-2
SARDRLNTGELF
>TRBV7-2|TRBJ2-3
ASSLVSHTQY
>TRBV19|TRBJ2-5
ASSVVRGTQY
>TRBV12-3/TRBV12-4|TRBJ1-5
ASSLSGGDQPQH
>TRBV20-1|TRBJ2-7
SARLLAGVGEQY
>TRBV6-5|TRBJ1-5
ASAGTYNQPQH
>TRBV9|TRBJ2-3
ASSAGLAGGRTDTQY
>TRBV19|TRBJ1-1
ASSRTEATEAF
>TRBV11-2|TRBJ1-2
ASSPLSIWDEGTGTYGYT
>TRBV7-9|TRBJ2-3
ASSRASTDTQY
>TRBV10-3|TRBJ1-5
ATAADSNQPQH
>TRBV12-3/TRBV12-4|TRBJ1-2
ASSQNYGYT
>TRBV7-8|TRBJ2-5
ASSLVLETQY
>TRBV24-1|TRBJ2-1
ATSDTAGGGDEQF
>TRBV4-1|TRBJ1-5
ASSQALDREVPQH
>TRBV12-3/TRBV12-4|TRBJ2-5
ASTLGQGGIAGRKETQY
>TRBV12-3/TRBV12-4|TRBJ1-5
ASSEGAKQPQH
>TRBV27|TRBJ2-1
ASSWGPTYNEQF
>TRBV7-3|TRBJ2-7
ASSSPPHWEQY
>TRBV12-3/TRBV12-4|TRBJ2-5
ASSLAGVETQY
>TRBV11-2|TRBJ2-7
ASRYHASGSYEQY
>TRBV7-2|TRBJ1-3
ASSLTNSGNTIY
>TRBV4-3|TRBJ2-7
ASSQDLATSGDEQY
>TRBV27|TRBJ1-5
ASSWGWNQPQH
>TRBV12-3/TRBV12-4|TRBJ1-1
ASSPSGEAF